This entry concerns a single T cell receptor beta chain. This receptor's antigen is unknown. Base qualities are not provided; no much larger clone lies one nucleotide away. This sample stems from a study of identifying expanded T cells in peripheral blood (dated by TCRdb to the late 2010s). For the study in its entirety: Separate aliquots of the same genomic DNA pool were sequenced to produce technical replicates, and four replicates were compared in pairs. Results the study describes overall, beyond this receptor: Across all healthy donors, variance in clone template counts between approximately two-week samples was found to increase significantly with total template count. Both the number of clones called differentially abundant and the false-positive rate were significantly reduced by the beta-binomial model across all healthy-donor time intervals. It was expected by the authors that biological variance in healthy repertoires might increase further over much longer intervals, such as months to years. Between technical replicates the binomial model flagged roughly 1.2 differentially abundant clones, whereas over about 2 weeks the binomial model flagged about 15 and over approximately 4 weeks around 20.

CDR1 KGHSH and CDR2 LQKENI were looked up in the germline V gene. Trimming leaves V shorter by 5 bases and J shorter by 7 bases, with the junction holding 4 bases beyond the gene matches. From the cysteine through the phenylalanine, the CDR3 covers 14 amino acids. Only the CDR3 DNA is retained, 42 bases long and in frame from the first base. During the collection period, no infections or other immune events were recorded for the healthy donors. Blood repertoires from healthy donors were used as a training cohort for calibrating time-dependent variance in a beta-binomial model of differential abundance of T-cell clones. The training cohort was composed of approximately ten healthy donors, 3 female and 7 male. Donor ages ranged from about 29 to 70 years, with an average of about 44 years. Whole blood from each healthy donor was obtained from a commercial supplier and was collected at three time points around 13 days apart. Genomic DNA was extracted from unsorted whole blood for immunosequencing.

The immunoSEQ Assay, which relies on bias-controlled multiplex PCR amplification of genomic DNA, was used to profile TCRbeta CDR3 regions. Processing in the source paper ran as follows. The absolute abundance of each unique TCRbeta CDR3 region was quantified after sequences were collapsed and filtered. Two models were used to test differential abundance: a binomial model (Fisher-equivalent) and a beta-binomial model that adds time-dependent variance fitted from healthy donors. Clones with fewer than 5 combined templates were removed, and differential abundance was called for clones with a Benjamini-Hochberg FDR below 0.01. Using the form v = (b*log(k)+a)^2, the beta-binomial variance was modeled as a function of the total template count across the two samples. The clones in this table, taken by TCRdb from immuneACCESS, are in-frame only. Not every clone is retained; where verified, under half of the shortfall comes from an unresolved V gene, and the cause of the rest is unknown. V, J and clone size are taken as reported in that table, and D and trimming were inferred from the DNA itself. The sample contains about 110,000 clones, about nine tenths of them found a single time. 8.4% of the sample lies in the top ten.

The sample was blood. The V gene is TRBV18 and the J gene is TRBJ2-1; 11 nucleotides in the junction match TRBD1. This clonotype originated in a person aged 18 to 70 in good health. The base sequence is TGTGCCAGCTCAGGACAGGGGGCCAGAAATGAGCAGTTCTTC. Translated, this gives CASSGQGARNEQFF.